This TCR beta chain derives from a study of post-analysis software for immune sequencing data. Study observations and caveats: TRBV5-6, TRBV5-1 and TRBV20-1 belonged to a set of a few TRBV segments that were more frequent in patients than controls. When compared against controls, multiple sclerosis patients showed significantly lower normalized Chao1 diversity.

Libraries were made from TCR beta cDNA, and they carried unique molecular identifiers. TCRdb re-called the PCR reads with MiXCR, one entry per CDR3 protein. The sample has approximately 460,000 distinct CDR3 sequences; around 40% are singletons. This CDR3 contains 16 residues. About this clonotype: Its antigen remains unidentified.

The TCR originated in a girl aged 10-17 years with multiple sclerosis. The chain combines TRBV21-1 with TRBJ1-5; TRBD1 reflects the table's D call only, with no check against the DNA. TRBV21-1 is classified as a pseudogene. The sequencing sample was made of blood. Here the CDR3 reads CASFREGARSNQPQHF. CDR3 in DNA: TGTGCCAGCTTTCGGGAGGGGGCGAGAAGCAATCAGCCCCAGCATTTT.